These 2 T cell receptor beta chains originate from one sample sequenced in a study of blood T cell repertoires in COVID-19. Profiling relied on immunoSEQ multiplex PCR, and the TCRdb table lists in-frame clones only, not all of them. The data show about 180,000 clones, around 80% seen once. Sample: peripheral blood. The source of these receptors is a woman of 80 years or more with COVID-19, enrolled during active disease.

DNA for the CDR3: TGTGCCAGCAGGGACAGGGGGTCAAAGACCCAGTACTTC. This codes for CASRDRGSKTQYF. This chain links TRBV7-9 with TRBJ2-5; 10 nucleotides line up with TRBD1. Germline CDR1 SEHNR, CDR2 FQNEAQ (reference sequence). This CDR3 is built from 13 residues. The J segment lost 6 bases and the V segment lost 6 bases, leaving 4 bases of the junction unmatched.

V is TRBV19 and J is TRBJ2-7; 8 bases are a match to TRBD1. This CDR3 comprises 15 residues. Germline CDR1 is LNHDA and CDR2 is SQIVND (reference sequence). V trimming: 1 base; J trimming: 5 bases; junction bases outside the gene matches: 7. As DNA, the CDR3 is TGTGCCAGTAGTATAGTTAGTCAGGGGGCGGACGAGCAGTACTTC. It codes for CASSIVSQGADEQYF.